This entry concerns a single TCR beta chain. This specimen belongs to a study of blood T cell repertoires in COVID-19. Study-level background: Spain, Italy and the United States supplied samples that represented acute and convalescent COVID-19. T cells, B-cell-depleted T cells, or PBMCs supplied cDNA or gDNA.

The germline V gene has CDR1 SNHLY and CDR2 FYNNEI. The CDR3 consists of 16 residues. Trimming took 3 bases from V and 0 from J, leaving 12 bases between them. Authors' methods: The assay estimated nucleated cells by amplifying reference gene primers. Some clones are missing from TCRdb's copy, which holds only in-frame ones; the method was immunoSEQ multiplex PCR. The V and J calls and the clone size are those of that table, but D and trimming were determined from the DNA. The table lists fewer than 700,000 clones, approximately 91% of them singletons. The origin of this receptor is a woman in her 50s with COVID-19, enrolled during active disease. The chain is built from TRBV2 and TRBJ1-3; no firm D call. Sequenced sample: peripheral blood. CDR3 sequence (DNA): TGTGCCAGCAGTGAGACCAGACAACCCTCTGGAAACACCATATATTTT. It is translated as CASSETRQPSGNTIYF.